This is a list of T cell receptor beta chains from one sample in a study of neurological immune-mediated disorders. TCRdb processed the 5' RACE reads anew with MiXCR; each CDR3 protein has one entry. Of around 28,000 distinct CDR3 sequences listed, more than 2% were seen once; the top ten hold roughly 2.1%. Sequences were obtained from PBMCs. These TCRs come from a woman between 45 and 60 years old with multiple sclerosis. Each CDR3 is given without its conserved first and last residue. The D gene is left open where the match is weak.

j_call,d_call,v_call,cdr3_aa
TRBJ1-4,NA,TRBV5-1,ASSLDRGLTEKLF
TRBJ1-5,NA,TRBV12-3/TRBV12-4,ASSLMVPNQPQH
TRBJ2-2,NA,TRBV7-9,ASSFFTGELF
TRBJ2-1,TRBD2,TRBV20-1,SAIRLAGTYNEQF
TRBJ2-2,NA,TRBV29-1,SVRGDTGELF
TRBJ2-7,NA,TRBV20-1,SASGGPNSEQY
TRBJ2-5,NA,TRBV11-2,ASSLTVSSYKRTQY
TRBJ2-1,TRBD1,TRBV13,ASSPSIGDRRNEQF
TRBJ2-7,TRBD1,TRBV29-1,SVGTGVYEQY
TRBJ2-3,TRBD2,TRBV20-1,SAPGLADTDTQY
TRBJ2-1,NA,TRBV20-1,SARGPGGRDHEQF
TRBJ1-2,NA,TRBV9,ASSDARVYGYT
TRBJ1-5,NA,TRBV4-2,ASSQEQGEGNQPQH
TRBJ1-6,NA,TRBV20-1,SARDLRGGSGDSPLH
TRBJ2-1,NA,TRBV7-2,ASSLAGRSTYNEQF
TRBJ2-3,NA,TRBV29-1,SVRALTDTQY
TRBJ2-2,NA,TRBV12-3/TRBV12-4,ASSFEPGELF
TRBJ2-3,TRBD1,TRBV2,ASSGLTGYAQY
TRBJ1-1,NA,TRBV2,ASSEALTAMNTEAF
TRBJ2-5,NA,TRBV12-3/TRBV12-4,ASRPTMGETQY
TRBJ2-7,NA,TRBV5-1,ASSLGGLQAYEQY
TRBJ2-1,NA,TRBV12-3/TRBV12-4,ASSLGQVNEQF
TRBJ1-5,NA,TRBV2,ASSRRFEQPQN
TRBJ2-7,NA,TRBV12-3/TRBV12-4,ASRRGSYEQY
TRBJ2-7,NA,TRBV20-1,SARFPKAEQY
TRBJ2-1,NA,TRBV12-3/TRBV12-4,ASSLNEQF
TRBJ2-3,TRBD1,TRBV7-2,ASSLDRGSTDTQY
TRBJ1-2,NA,TRBV20-1,SALTTTRGGGYT
TRBJ2-3,NA,TRBV18,ASSQALDTQY
TRBJ2-7,TRBD2,TRBV20-1,SAKATSGGNYEQY
TRBJ2-7,NA,TRBV7-2,ASRAGSGYEQY
TRBJ1-5,TRBD1,TRBV9,ASTPGQGGQEPQH
TRBJ1-1,NA,TRBV7-2,ASSPSVNTEAF
TRBJ2-5,TRBD1,TRBV5-1,ASSLDRGLQETQY
TRBJ1-1,NA,TRBV12-3/TRBV12-4,ASSLGSFTEAF
TRBJ1-6,NA,TRBV6-5,ASSYLSSYNSPLH
TRBJ2-1,TRBD2,TRBV20-1,SASTSGLAEQF
TRBJ1-1,NA,TRBV7-2,ASSLEVGAAF
TRBJ2-3,NA,TRBV7-2,ASSLALLPSTDTQY
TRBJ2-3,NA,TRBV20-1,SARDMGGSTDTQY
TRBJ2-1,NA,TRBV30,AWSGGSGLRNEQF
TRBJ2-7,NA,TRBV6-5,ASSYSRTEQY
TRBJ1-1,NA,TRBV12-3/TRBV12-4,ASSFWANTEAF